This T cell receptor (beta chain) was recovered during a study of T cell responses to AZD1222 COVID-19 vaccine. Study overall: Second-dose schedules of about 4 or about 12 weeks were combined.

For this clone: Antigen specificity is unknown.

V lost 2 bases, J lost 6 bases, and 1 base stayed unmatched. Germline V CDR1 and CDR2: MDHEN, SYDVKM. The CDR3 consists of 13 residues. Study conclusions and caveats: Two AZD1222 doses significantly raised spike-specific TCR breadth and depth over controls.

Data came from immunoSEQ multiplex PCR; TCRdb stores just in-frame clones and leaves some out. The table records more than 85,000 clones, roughly 84% of them present only once. The chain couples TRBV28 to TRBJ2-7; 10 nucleotides agree with TRBD1. The sequenced sample was peripheral blood, obtained on day 0 of AZD1222 vaccination. This sequence was found in an adult in good health. CDR3 nucleotides: TGTGCCAGCAGTTTAGACAGGGGGCTCGAGCAGTACGTC. Translated: CASSLDRGLEQYV.